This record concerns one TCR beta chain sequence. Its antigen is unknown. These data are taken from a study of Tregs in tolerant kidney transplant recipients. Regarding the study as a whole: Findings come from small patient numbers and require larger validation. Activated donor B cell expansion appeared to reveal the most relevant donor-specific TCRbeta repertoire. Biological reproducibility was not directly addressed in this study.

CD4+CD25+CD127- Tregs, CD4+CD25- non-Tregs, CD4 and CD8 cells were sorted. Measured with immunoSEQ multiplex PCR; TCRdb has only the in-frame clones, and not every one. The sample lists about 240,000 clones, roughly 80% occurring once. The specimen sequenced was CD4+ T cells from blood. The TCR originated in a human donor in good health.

The CDR3 nucleotides read TGCAGTGCTAGAGATGACAGTGAAGCTTTCTTT. It yields the protein CSARDDSEAFF. The chain recombines TRBV20-1 with TRBJ1-1; a possible D gene is TRBD1 (5 bases). Trimming took off 0 bases at V and 7 bases at J, with 6 bases between the two ends. Germline loops: CDR1 DFQATT, CDR2 SNEGSKA (reference sequence). This CDR3 is 11 amino acids long.